This is a list of T cell receptor beta chains from one sample in a study of T cells in Graves' hyperthyroidism and ophthalmopathy. Via MiXCR, TCRdb re-called the multiplex PCR reads, giving one row per CDR3 protein. The profile covers around 260,000 distinct CDR3 sequences, with around 25% appearing a single time and around 30% taken by the ten largest. Sequencing was performed on blood. These receptor sequences come from a man aged 40-49 years with Graves' hyperthyroidism that later progressed to Graves' ophthalmopathy. CDR3s include the opening cysteine and the closing phenylalanine or tryptophan. The order of the fields is J gene, V gene, clone size, CDR3 protein. Size values are once, few and many counts, or a class for expanded clones, and some rows have none.

j_call: TRBJ1-1; v_call: TRBV6-1; clone_size: many; cdr3_aa: CASSERTGLNTEAFF
j_call: TRBJ2-2; v_call: TRBV6-1; clone_size: few; cdr3_aa: CASAAGSLGGELFF
j_call: TRBJ1-2; v_call: TRBV6-5; clone_size: NA; cdr3_aa: CASSYSGTGRNYGYTF
j_call: TRBJ2-2; v_call: TRBV9; clone_size: many; cdr3_aa: CASSSPSTLTGELFF
j_call: TRBJ2-7; v_call: TRBV6-2/TRBV6-3; clone_size: NA; cdr3_aa: CASSSLTTQREPYEQYF
j_call: TRBJ2-7; v_call: TRBV7-9; clone_size: many; cdr3_aa: CASSLAGAVYEQYF
j_call: TRBJ2-7; v_call: TRBV28; clone_size: many; cdr3_aa: CASSLRMGYEQYF
j_call: TRBJ1-1; v_call: TRBV29-1; clone_size: many; cdr3_aa: CSVDYRVRDRDDTEAFF
j_call: TRBJ2-7; v_call: TRBV6-5; clone_size: NA; cdr3_aa: CASSYAASALGEQYF
j_call: TRBJ1-1; v_call: TRBV30; clone_size: NA; cdr3_aa: CAWSTQDRASTEAFF
j_call: TRBJ2-7; v_call: TRBV7-2; clone_size: NA; cdr3_aa: CASSRRAGLEQYF
j_call: TRBJ1-1; v_call: TRBV28; clone_size: NA; cdr3_aa: CASSLRGENTEAFF
j_call: TRBJ2-5; v_call: TRBV6-2/TRBV6-3; clone_size: NA; cdr3_aa: CATSRGARTVAETQYF
j_call: TRBJ1-1; v_call: TRBV6-1; clone_size: NA; cdr3_aa: CASRKQGGTEAFF
j_call: TRBJ1-5; v_call: TRBV28; clone_size: few; cdr3_aa: CASSSDSGWNQPQHF
j_call: TRBJ2-7; v_call: TRBV5-6; clone_size: NA; cdr3_aa: CASSPQPTASEQYF
j_call: TRBJ1-1; v_call: TRBV28; clone_size: NA; cdr3_aa: CASSSGSGTEAFF
j_call: TRBJ1-1; v_call: TRBV6-1; clone_size: NA; cdr3_aa: CASRGGPGWEMNTEAFF
j_call: TRBJ2-7; v_call: TRBV7-2; clone_size: many; cdr3_aa: CASSPTQGSYEQYF
j_call: TRBJ2-2; v_call: TRBV10-1; clone_size: many; cdr3_aa: CASSEIAGNTGELFF
j_call: TRBJ2-5; v_call: TRBV12-3/TRBV12-4; clone_size: few; cdr3_aa: CASSLGGASYPETQYF
j_call: TRBJ2-7; v_call: TRBV4-1; clone_size: many; cdr3_aa: CASSQEAPVDEQYF
j_call: TRBJ2-7; v_call: TRBV27; clone_size: NA; cdr3_aa: CASSLWRGYEQYF
j_call: TRBJ2-7; v_call: TRBV12-3/TRBV12-4; clone_size: many; cdr3_aa: CASSLRRRSSYEQYF
j_call: TRBJ2-5; v_call: TRBV7-8; clone_size: many; cdr3_aa: CASSPSRGVETQYF
j_call: TRBJ2-3; v_call: TRBV7-3; clone_size: NA; cdr3_aa: CASSHDGYTDTQYF
j_call: TRBJ1-1; v_call: TRBV10-3; clone_size: many; cdr3_aa: CAISDGSKNTEAFF
j_call: TRBJ2-7; v_call: TRBV14; clone_size: NA; cdr3_aa: CARNPFGGASYEQYF
j_call: TRBJ1-2; v_call: TRBV12-3/TRBV12-4; clone_size: many; cdr3_aa: CASSLQYSYGYTF
j_call: TRBJ1-2; v_call: TRBV4-1; clone_size: many; cdr3_aa: CASSQALTGPLYGYTF
j_call: TRBJ2-7; v_call: TRBV7-2; clone_size: many; cdr3_aa: CASSLAGGRSYEQYF
j_call: TRBJ1-5; v_call: TRBV28; clone_size: many; cdr3_aa: CASSPFMRPQHF
j_call: TRBJ1-2; v_call: TRBV9; clone_size: many; cdr3_aa: CASSTLGQNGYTF
j_call: TRBJ1-2; v_call: TRBV6-5; clone_size: many; cdr3_aa: CASSPGQNMARTF
j_call: TRBJ1-1; v_call: TRBV20-1; clone_size: many; cdr3_aa: CSAAGPGTGTVNTEAFF
j_call: TRBJ2-7; v_call: TRBV28; clone_size: NA; cdr3_aa: CASTGQGTYEQYF
j_call: TRBJ2-5; v_call: TRBV3-1; clone_size: many; cdr3_aa: CASRPTGTSGPQETQYF
j_call: TRBJ2-7; v_call: TRBV25-1; clone_size: many; cdr3_aa: CASSGQGAYEQYF
j_call: TRBJ2-7; v_call: TRBV9; clone_size: many; cdr3_aa: CASSVAASGAYEQYF
j_call: TRBJ2-7; v_call: TRBV5-5; clone_size: NA; cdr3_aa: CASSLTALAYEQYF
j_call: TRBJ2-2; v_call: TRBV24-1; clone_size: many; cdr3_aa: CATSDTSVGSFTGELFF
j_call: TRBJ2-7; v_call: TRBV2; clone_size: NA; cdr3_aa: CASSPDRGLYEQYF
j_call: TRBJ2-5; v_call: TRBV19; clone_size: many; cdr3_aa: CASSARNLQETQYF
j_call: TRBJ2-7; v_call: TRBV6-1; clone_size: many; cdr3_aa: CASSALEPYEQYF